These T cell receptor beta chains were read from a single sample in a study of a mutant IDH1 vaccine in newly diagnosed glioma. These receptors have no identified antigens. TCRdb's table, derived via immunoSEQ multiplex PCR, lists solely in-frame clones and lacks some. The sample lists some 60,000 clones, 80% occurring once. The sequenced sample was PBMCs, obtained from a glioma patient whose treatment included an IDH1 peptide vaccine. These receptors all stem from a man aged 45-65 years with glioma. CDR3s include the opening cysteine and the closing phenylalanine or tryptophan. The order of the fields is clone size, V gene, D gene, J gene, CDR3 DNA, CDR3 protein. A D gene is named only where the DNA matches it firmly. Clone size, where shown, is once, few, many, or a class for clones that have expanded.

clone_size: .; v_call: TRBV5-6; d_call: .; j_call: TRBJ1-1; cdr3_nt: TGTGCCAGCAGCTTGGAGGCAGGGGAACAAGCTTTCTTT; cdr3_aa: CASSLEAGEQAFF
clone_size: few; v_call: TRBV10-3; d_call: TRBD1; j_call: TRBJ1-1; cdr3_nt: TGTGCCATCAGAGGCGGCGGGGGACAGGACATGAACACTGAAGCTTTCTTT; cdr3_aa: CAIRGGGGQDMNTEAFF
clone_size: .; v_call: TRBV4-2; d_call: .; j_call: TRBJ2-2; cdr3_nt: TGTGCCAGCAGCCAAGGGGGCCAGCCACCCGGGGAGCTGTTTTTT; cdr3_aa: CASSQGGQPPGELFF
clone_size: .; v_call: TRBV5-1; d_call: TRBD2; j_call: TRBJ2-1; cdr3_nt: TGCGCCAGCAGCTTAATAGCGGGAGGGCCGGGATGGGAGCAGTTCTTC; cdr3_aa: CASSLIAGGPGWEQFF
clone_size: .; v_call: TRBV4-3; d_call: .; j_call: TRBJ2-2; cdr3_nt: TGCGCCAGCAGCCTTACAGGGAATACCGGGGAGCTGTTTTTT; cdr3_aa: CASSLTGNTGELFF
clone_size: .; v_call: TRBV29-1; d_call: TRBD1; j_call: TRBJ2-7; cdr3_nt: TGCAGCGTTGTGGTGGGACAGAGCGAGCAGTACTTC; cdr3_aa: CSVVVGQSEQYF
clone_size: .; v_call: TRBV9; d_call: TRBD2; j_call: TRBJ2-3; cdr3_nt: TGTGCCAGCAGCGTACCCGTGACTAGCGGGAGTCTGACAGATACGCAGTATTTT; cdr3_aa: CASSVPVTSGSLTDTQYF
clone_size: .; v_call: TRBV2; d_call: .; j_call: TRBJ1-3; cdr3_nt: TGTGCCAGCAGACCAAATACCTCTGGAAACACCATATATTTT; cdr3_aa: CASRPNTSGNTIYF
clone_size: once; v_call: TRBV15; d_call: .; j_call: TRBJ1-2; cdr3_nt: TGTGCCACCAGCAGAACCCCCGAGGGGAACTTGGGAGGCTACACCTTC; cdr3_aa: CATSRTPEGNLGGYTF
clone_size: .; v_call: TRBV20-1; d_call: .; j_call: TRBJ2-7; cdr3_nt: TGCAGTGCTAGTTTGAGTTACGAGCAGTACTTC; cdr3_aa: CSASLSYEQYF
clone_size: once; v_call: TRBV6-6; d_call: TRBD2; j_call: TRBJ2-3; cdr3_nt: TGTGCCAGCAGTTGGGGGACTAGCGCTCGCACAGATACGCAGTATTTT; cdr3_aa: CASSWGTSARTDTQYF
clone_size: .; v_call: TRBV27; d_call: TRBD1; j_call: TRBJ2-7; cdr3_nt: TGTGCCAGCAGTGGGACAGACTACGAGCAGTACTTC; cdr3_aa: CASSGTDYEQYF
clone_size: few; v_call: TRBV9; d_call: .; j_call: TRBJ1-1; cdr3_nt: TGTGCCAGCAGCGTAGCGGTGGTGAACACTGAAGCTTTCTTT; cdr3_aa: CASSVAVVNTEAFF
clone_size: few; v_call: TRBV7-8; d_call: .; j_call: TRBJ1-2; cdr3_nt: TGTGCCAGCAGCTTAGTTCCGGGGGAGCATGGCTACACCTTC; cdr3_aa: CASSLVPGEHGYTF
clone_size: .; v_call: TRBV29-1; d_call: .; j_call: TRBJ2-2; cdr3_nt: TGCAGCGCGGGAGCCTTTGGGGAGCTGTTTTTT; cdr3_aa: CSAGAFGELFF
clone_size: .; v_call: TRBV11-2; d_call: TRBD1; j_call: TRBJ1-1; cdr3_nt: TGTGCCAGCAGCTCAAGTGGGACAGCAAAAGCTTTCTTT; cdr3_aa: CASSSSGTAKAFF
clone_size: few; v_call: TRBV5-4; d_call: .; j_call: TRBJ1-5; cdr3_nt: TGTGCCAGCAGCTTGAGAGGGAGCAATCAGCCCCAGCATTTT; cdr3_aa: CASSLRGSNQPQHF
clone_size: few; v_call: TRBV6-5; d_call: .; j_call: TRBJ1-1; cdr3_nt: TGTGCCAGCTACCTTAGGGGGGGTGAAGCTTTCTTT; cdr3_aa: CASYLRGGEAFF
clone_size: .; v_call: TRBV30; d_call: .; j_call: TRBJ1-2; cdr3_nt: TGTGCCTGGAGTGTACAGGGCGGTGGCGGCTATACCTTC; cdr3_aa: CAWSVQGGGGYTF
clone_size: .; v_call: TRBV10-3; d_call: .; j_call: TRBJ1-1; cdr3_nt: TGTGCCACCGAAAACAGGCAGGGGAACACTGAAGCTTTCTTT; cdr3_aa: CATENRQGNTEAFF
clone_size: .; v_call: TRBV30; d_call: .; j_call: TRBJ1-1; cdr3_nt: TGTGCCTGGGGGGCAAACACTGAAGCTTTCTTT; cdr3_aa: CAWGANTEAFF
clone_size: few; v_call: TRBV2; d_call: TRBD1; j_call: TRBJ1-6; cdr3_nt: TGTGCCAGCAGCTTACAGGGGGCGCAGAATTCACCCCTCCACTTT; cdr3_aa: CASSLQGAQNSPLHF
clone_size: .; v_call: TRBV19; d_call: .; j_call: TRBJ2-2; cdr3_nt: TGTGCCAGTAGTATCCAAAGGTCCACCGGGGAGCTGTTTTTT; cdr3_aa: CASSIQRSTGELFF
clone_size: few; v_call: TRBV21-1; d_call: .; j_call: TRBJ2-4; cdr3_nt: TGTGCCAGCTTTGTATGGGGGGGGCCCAAAAACATTCAGTACTTC; cdr3_aa: CASFVWGGPKNIQYF
clone_size: .; v_call: TRBV4-1; d_call: .; j_call: TRBJ1-5; cdr3_nt: TGCGCCAGCAGCCAAACCATGGACTTCTGGGTTGGCAATCAGCCCCAGCATTTT; cdr3_aa: CASSQTMDFWVGNQPQHF
clone_size: many; v_call: TRBV30; d_call: .; j_call: TRBJ1-1; cdr3_nt: TGTGCCTGGGTGACAGAAGCCAACACTGAAGCTTTCTTT; cdr3_aa: CAWVTEANTEAFF
clone_size: .; v_call: TRBV19; d_call: .; j_call: TRBJ1-3; cdr3_nt: TGTGCCAGTAGTATAAGGCCCGGCTCTGGAAACACCATATATTTT; cdr3_aa: CASSIRPGSGNTIYF
clone_size: .; v_call: TRBV18; d_call: .; j_call: TRBJ1-2; cdr3_nt: TGTGCCAGCTCACCGAGGGGATCGGATGGCTACACCTTC; cdr3_aa: CASSPRGSDGYTF
clone_size: .; v_call: TRBV19; d_call: .; j_call: TRBJ1-5; cdr3_nt: TGTGCCAGTAGTTCCCTCCAGGGGCGCAATCAGCCCCAGCATTTT; cdr3_aa: CASSSLQGRNQPQHF
clone_size: .; v_call: TRBV7-2; d_call: TRBD2; j_call: TRBJ2-7; cdr3_nt: TGTGCCAGCAAGGATAGCGGGGACTTCTCCTACGAGCAGTACTTC; cdr3_aa: CASKDSGDFSYEQYF
clone_size: few; v_call: TRBV14; d_call: .; j_call: TRBJ1-6; cdr3_nt: TGTGCCAGCAGCACACTGGAACAGGGAAGGTCACCCCTCCACTTT; cdr3_aa: CASSTLEQGRSPLHF
clone_size: .; v_call: TRBV6-4; d_call: .; j_call: TRBJ2-1; cdr3_nt: TGTGCCAGCAGTGACTCGGACAACAATGAGCAGTTCTTC; cdr3_aa: CASSDSDNNEQFF
clone_size: few; v_call: TRBV20-1; d_call: .; j_call: TRBJ1-1; cdr3_nt: TGCAGTGACAGGGCAGACACTGAAGCTTTCTTT; cdr3_aa: CSDRADTEAFF
clone_size: .; v_call: TRBV7-9; d_call: TRBD1; j_call: TRBJ2-7; cdr3_nt: TGTGCCAGCAGCTACCCCACAGGGGGCAGTGTCAACGAGCAGTACTTC; cdr3_aa: CASSYPTGGSVNEQYF
clone_size: .; v_call: TRBV6-5; d_call: .; j_call: TRBJ2-5; cdr3_nt: TGTGCCAGCAGGGGCCCTATGCAAGAGACCCAGTACTTC; cdr3_aa: CASRGPMQETQYF
clone_size: .; v_call: TRBV5-1; d_call: .; j_call: TRBJ1-1; cdr3_nt: TGCGCCAGCAGCTTGGGGGGAGTGAACACTGAAGCTTTCTTT; cdr3_aa: CASSLGGVNTEAFF
clone_size: .; v_call: TRBV2; d_call: .; j_call: TRBJ2-5; cdr3_nt: TGTGCCAGCAGTGAATGGGTTTCGGGACAAGAGACCCAGTACTTC; cdr3_aa: CASSEWVSGQETQYF
clone_size: medium-sized; v_call: TRBV5-3; d_call: .; j_call: TRBJ1-5; cdr3_nt: TGTGCCAGAAGCTTACGACAGATCAATCAGCCCCAGCATTTT; cdr3_aa: CARSLRQINQPQHF
clone_size: .; v_call: TRBV6-6; d_call: .; j_call: TRBJ2-2; cdr3_nt: TGTGCCAGCAGCCCAGTTCCTACCGGGGAGCTGTTTTTT; cdr3_aa: CASSPVPTGELFF
clone_size: .; v_call: TRBV2; d_call: .; j_call: TRBJ1-4; cdr3_nt: TGTGCCACCTTCGGCGGATTCTCGGGGGAAAAACTGTTTTTT; cdr3_aa: CATFGGFSGEKLFF
clone_size: .; v_call: TRBV5-1; d_call: .; j_call: TRBJ2-6; cdr3_nt: TGCGCCAGCAGCTCGCCTGGGGCCAACGTCCTGACTTTC; cdr3_aa: CASSSPGANVLTF
clone_size: .; v_call: TRBV19; d_call: .; j_call: TRBJ2-6; cdr3_nt: TGTGCCAGTAGTTTAGGTATGCTTCTTTCTGGGGCCAACGTCCTGACTTTC; cdr3_aa: CASSLGMLLSGANVLTF
clone_size: .; v_call: TRBV19; d_call: TRBD2; j_call: TRBJ2-1; cdr3_nt: TGTGCCAGTAGTATAGATCGGGGCGGGGGGCCCGAGTTCTTC; cdr3_aa: CASSIDRGGGPEFF
clone_size: .; v_call: TRBV5-1; d_call: .; j_call: TRBJ2-2; cdr3_nt: TGCGCCAGCAGCTTTATTAATAGCGGCTACGGGGAGCTGTTTTTT; cdr3_aa: CASSFINSGYGELFF
clone_size: once; v_call: TRBV20-1; d_call: .; j_call: TRBJ2-7; cdr3_nt: TGCAGTGCAAGAATTGCCTACGAGCAGTACTTC; cdr3_aa: CSARIAYEQYF
clone_size: .; v_call: TRBV27; d_call: .; j_call: TRBJ2-7; cdr3_nt: TGTGCCAGCAGTTTTACAGGGTCTTACGAGCAGTACTTC; cdr3_aa: CASSFTGSYEQYF
clone_size: .; v_call: TRBV7-9; d_call: .; j_call: TRBJ2-2; cdr3_nt: TGTGCCAGCAGCTTAGCGGAGTTGCACACCGGGGAGCTGTTTTTT; cdr3_aa: CASSLAELHTGELFF
clone_size: .; v_call: TRBV6-1; d_call: .; j_call: TRBJ1-5; cdr3_nt: TGTGCCAGCAGTGAAATAAAACCAGGGCCAAATCAGCCCCAGCATTTT; cdr3_aa: CASSEIKPGPNQPQHF
clone_size: .; v_call: TRBV2; d_call: .; j_call: TRBJ2-7; cdr3_nt: TGTGCCAGCAACGAGTTCTCCGAGCAGTACTTC; cdr3_aa: CASNEFSEQYF
clone_size: once; v_call: TRBV7-9; d_call: TRBD1; j_call: TRBJ2-7; cdr3_nt: TGTGCCAGCAGCTCCAGGGGGAGTCACGAGCAGTACTTC; cdr3_aa: CASSSRGSHEQYF
clone_size: .; v_call: TRBV6-6; d_call: .; j_call: TRBJ2-1; cdr3_nt: TGTGCCAGCAGTTACTTGGGGAACAATGAGCAGTTCTTC; cdr3_aa: CASSYLGNNEQFF